A single T cell receptor (beta chain) is shown here with its context. Assay: immunoSEQ multiplex PCR; the TCRdb copy retains only in-frame clones and omits some. The sample shows 65,000 to 80,000 clones, 96% of them seen only once. The data are from a study of technical replicates of blood from several donors. Between the trimmed V and J ends, which lost 3 bases and 3 bases, there was a span of 9 bases. Germline assignment: CDR1 SGDLS and CDR2 YYNGEE. The CDR3 extends over 14 amino acids. This chain connects TRBV9 to TRBJ1-4; D gene uncertain. The sample was T cells isolated from PBMCs. This sequence was found in a human donor in good health. For the CDR3, the DNA is TGTGCCAGCAGCGCCAACCAGGCTAATGAAAAACTGTTTTTT. This translates into CASSANQANEKLFF.